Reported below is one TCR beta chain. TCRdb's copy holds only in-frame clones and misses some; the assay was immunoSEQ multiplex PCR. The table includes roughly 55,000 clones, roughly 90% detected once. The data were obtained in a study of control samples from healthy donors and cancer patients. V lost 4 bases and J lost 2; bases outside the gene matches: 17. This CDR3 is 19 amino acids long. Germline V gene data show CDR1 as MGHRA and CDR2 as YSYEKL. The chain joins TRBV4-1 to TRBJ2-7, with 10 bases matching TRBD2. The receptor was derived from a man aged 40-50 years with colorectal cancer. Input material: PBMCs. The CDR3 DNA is TGCGCCAGCAGCCGGTCTCTAGCGGGGGCCAATCCAAGAACCTACGAGCAGTACTTC. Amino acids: CASSRSLAGANPRTYEQYF.